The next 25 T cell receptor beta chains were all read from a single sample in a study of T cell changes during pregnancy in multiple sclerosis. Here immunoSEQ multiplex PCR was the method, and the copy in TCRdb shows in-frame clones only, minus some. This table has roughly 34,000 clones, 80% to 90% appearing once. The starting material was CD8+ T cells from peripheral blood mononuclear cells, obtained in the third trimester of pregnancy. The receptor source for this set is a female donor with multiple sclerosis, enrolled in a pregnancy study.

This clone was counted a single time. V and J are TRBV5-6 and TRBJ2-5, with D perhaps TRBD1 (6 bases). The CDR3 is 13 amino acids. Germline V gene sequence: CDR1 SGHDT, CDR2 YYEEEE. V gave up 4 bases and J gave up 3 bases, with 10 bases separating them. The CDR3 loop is CASSAAGEETQYF. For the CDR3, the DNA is TGTGCCAGCAGCGCGGCAGGGGAAGAGACCCAGTACTTC. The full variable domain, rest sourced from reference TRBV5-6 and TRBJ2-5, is DAGVTQSPTHLIKTRGQQVTLRCSPKSGHDTVSWYQQALGQGPQFIFQYYEEEERQRGNFPDRFSGHQFPNYSSELNVNALLLGDSALYLCASSAAGEETQYFGPGTRLLVL.

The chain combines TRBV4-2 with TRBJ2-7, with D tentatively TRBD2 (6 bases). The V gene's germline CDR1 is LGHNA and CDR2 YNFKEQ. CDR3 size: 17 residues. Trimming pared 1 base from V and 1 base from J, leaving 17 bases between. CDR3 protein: CASSQVPGAGPSYEQYF. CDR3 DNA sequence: TGTGCCAGCAGCCAAGTCCCGGGTGCGGGGCCATCCTACGAGCAGTACTTC.

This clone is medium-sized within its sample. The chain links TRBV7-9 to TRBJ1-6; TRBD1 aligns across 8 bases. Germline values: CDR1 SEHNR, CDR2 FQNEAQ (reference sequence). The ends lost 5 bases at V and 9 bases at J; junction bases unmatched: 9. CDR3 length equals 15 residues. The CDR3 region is CASSQPQGAGSPLHF. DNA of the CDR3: TGTGCCAGCAGCCAACCCCAGGGGGCAGGTTCACCCCTCCACTTT.

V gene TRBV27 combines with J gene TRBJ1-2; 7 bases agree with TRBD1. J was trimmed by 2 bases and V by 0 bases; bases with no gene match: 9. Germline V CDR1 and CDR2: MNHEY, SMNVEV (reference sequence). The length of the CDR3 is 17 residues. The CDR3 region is CASSLSLTGAFNYGYTF. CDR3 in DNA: TGTGCCAGCAGTTTATCCCTAACAGGGGCCTTCAACTATGGCTACACCTTC.

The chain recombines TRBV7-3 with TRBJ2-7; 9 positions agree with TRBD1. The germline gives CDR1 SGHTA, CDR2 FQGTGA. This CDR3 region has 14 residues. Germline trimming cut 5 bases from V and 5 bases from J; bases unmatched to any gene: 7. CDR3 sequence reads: CASSLGQGLDEQYF. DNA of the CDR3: TGTGCCAGCAGCCTGGGACAGGGCCTTGACGAGCAGTACTTC.

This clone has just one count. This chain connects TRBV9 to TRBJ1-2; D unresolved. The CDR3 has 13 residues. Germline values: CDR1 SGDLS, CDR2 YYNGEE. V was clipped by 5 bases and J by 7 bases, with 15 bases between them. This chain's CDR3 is CASRDKGSGGYTF. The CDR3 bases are TGTGCCAGCAGGGATAAAGGGAGTGGTGGCTACACCTTC.

The CDR3 sequence: CASSEGDYGYTF. CDR3 DNA: TGTGCCAGTAGTGAGGGGGACTATGGCTACACCTTC. V and J are TRBV19 and TRBJ1-2; D is possibly TRBD1 (6 bases). Deletions cut 5 bases from V and 3 bases from J, with 7 bases between. CDR1 and CDR2 (germline): LNHDA, SQIVND (reference sequence). The CDR3 spans 12 residues. Filled out from reference TRBV19 and TRBJ1-2, the complete variable domain reads DGGITQSPKYLFRKEGQNVTLSCEQNLNHDAMYWYRQDPGQGLRLIYYSQIVNDFQKGDIAEGYSVSREKKESFPLTVTSAQKNPTAFYLCASSEGDYGYTFGSGTRLTVV.

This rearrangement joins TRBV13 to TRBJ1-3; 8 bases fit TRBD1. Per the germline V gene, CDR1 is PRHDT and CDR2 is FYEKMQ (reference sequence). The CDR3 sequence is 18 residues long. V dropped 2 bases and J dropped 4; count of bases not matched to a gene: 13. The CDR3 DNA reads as TGTGCCAGCAGCTTACATCTCCCCCAGGGGGCTTCGGGAAACACCATATATTTT. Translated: CASSLHLPQGASGNTIYF.

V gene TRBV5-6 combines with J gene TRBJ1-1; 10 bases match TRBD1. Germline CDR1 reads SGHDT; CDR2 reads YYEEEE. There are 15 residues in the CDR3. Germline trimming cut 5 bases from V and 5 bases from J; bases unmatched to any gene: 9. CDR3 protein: CASRSGQGVETEAFF. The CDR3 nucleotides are TGTGCCAGCAGGAGCGGACAGGGGGTAGAGACTGAAGCTTTCTTT. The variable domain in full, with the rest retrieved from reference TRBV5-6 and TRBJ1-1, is DAGVTQSPTHLIKTRGQQVTLRCSPKSGHDTVSWYQQALGQGPQFIFQYYEEEERQRGNFPDRFSGHQFPNYSSELNVNALLLGDSALYLCASRSGQGVETEAFFGQGTRLTVV.

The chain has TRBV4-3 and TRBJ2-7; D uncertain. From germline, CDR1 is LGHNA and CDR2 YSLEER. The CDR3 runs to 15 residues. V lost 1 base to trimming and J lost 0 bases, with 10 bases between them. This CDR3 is CASSQVAASSYEQYF. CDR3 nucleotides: TGCGCCAGCAGCCAAGTTGCTGCCAGCTCCTACGAGCAGTACTTC.

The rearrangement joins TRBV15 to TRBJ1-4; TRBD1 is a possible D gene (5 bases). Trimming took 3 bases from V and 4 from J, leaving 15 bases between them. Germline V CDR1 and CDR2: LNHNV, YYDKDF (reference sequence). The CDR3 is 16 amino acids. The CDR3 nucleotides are TGTGCCACCAGCAGGAGCCAATACAGGTTTAATGAAAAACTGTTTTTT. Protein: CATSRSQYRFNEKLFF.

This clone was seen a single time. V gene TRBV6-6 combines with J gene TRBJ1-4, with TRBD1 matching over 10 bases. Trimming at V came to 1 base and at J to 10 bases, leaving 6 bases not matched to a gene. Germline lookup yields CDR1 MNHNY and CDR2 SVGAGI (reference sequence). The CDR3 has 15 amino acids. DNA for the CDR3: TGTGCCAGCAGTTACTTTGGGACAGGGGCCGGAAAACTGTTTTTT. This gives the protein CASSYFGTGAGKLFF.

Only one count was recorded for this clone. The CDR3 sequence: CASSQEDSGTDTQYF. The CDR3, as DNA: TGCGCCAGCAGCCAGGAGGACTCAGGCACAGATACGCAGTATTTT. This chain connects TRBV4-3 to TRBJ2-3, with TRBD2 as a possible D gene (5 bases). The germline gives CDR1 LGHNA, CDR2 YSLEER. This CDR3 is built from 15 residues. Trimming removed 3 bases at V and 1 base at J, with 11 bases between.

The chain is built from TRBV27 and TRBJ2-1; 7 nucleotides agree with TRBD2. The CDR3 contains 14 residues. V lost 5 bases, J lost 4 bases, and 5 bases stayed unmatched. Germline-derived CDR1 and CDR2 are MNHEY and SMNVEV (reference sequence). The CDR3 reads CASSPGLTYNEQFF. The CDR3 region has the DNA TGTGCCAGCAGTCCGGGACTAACATACAATGAGCAGTTCTTC.

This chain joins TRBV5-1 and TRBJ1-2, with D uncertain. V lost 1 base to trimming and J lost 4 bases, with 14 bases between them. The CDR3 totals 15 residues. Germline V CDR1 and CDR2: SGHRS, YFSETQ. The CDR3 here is CASSLLSQEPYGYTF. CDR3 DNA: TGCGCCAGCAGCTTGTTGAGCCAAGAACCCTATGGCTACACCTTC.

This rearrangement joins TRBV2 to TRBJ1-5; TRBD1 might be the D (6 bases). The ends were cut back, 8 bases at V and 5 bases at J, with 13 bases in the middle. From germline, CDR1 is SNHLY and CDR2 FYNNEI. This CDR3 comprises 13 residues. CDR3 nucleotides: TGTGCCAGCCTACAGGGTTTCGATCAGCCCCAGCATTTT. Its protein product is CASLQGFDQPQHF.

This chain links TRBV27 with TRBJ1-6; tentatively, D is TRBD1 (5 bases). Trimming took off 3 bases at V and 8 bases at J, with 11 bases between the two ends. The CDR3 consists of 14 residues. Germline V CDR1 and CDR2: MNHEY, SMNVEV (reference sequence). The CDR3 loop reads CASSFGLRDSPLHF. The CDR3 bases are TGTGCCAGCAGTTTTGGCCTCAGGGATTCACCCCTCCACTTT.

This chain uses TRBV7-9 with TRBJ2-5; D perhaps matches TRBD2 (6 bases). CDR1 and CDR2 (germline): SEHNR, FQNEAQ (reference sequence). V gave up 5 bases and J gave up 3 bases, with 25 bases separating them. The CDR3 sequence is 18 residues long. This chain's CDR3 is CASSPGVGSPAAKETQYF. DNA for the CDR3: TGTGCCAGCAGCCCGGGGGTAGGGTCTCCCGCGGCAAAAGAGACCCAGTACTTC.

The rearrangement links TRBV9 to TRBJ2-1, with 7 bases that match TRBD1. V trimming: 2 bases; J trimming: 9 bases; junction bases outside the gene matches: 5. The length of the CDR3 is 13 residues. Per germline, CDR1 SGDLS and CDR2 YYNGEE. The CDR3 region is CASSVTGTGEQFF. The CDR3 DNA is TGTGCCAGCAGCGTGACAGGGACGGGTGAGCAGTTCTTC.

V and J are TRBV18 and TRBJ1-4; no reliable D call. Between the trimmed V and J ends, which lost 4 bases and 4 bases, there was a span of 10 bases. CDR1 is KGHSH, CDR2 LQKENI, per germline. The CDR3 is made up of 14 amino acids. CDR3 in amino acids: CASSLENFNEKLFF. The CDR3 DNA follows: TGTGCCAGCTCACTGGAGAATTTTAATGAAAAACTGTTTTTT. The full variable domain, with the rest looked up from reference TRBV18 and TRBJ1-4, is NAGVMQNPRHLVRRRGQEARLRCSPMKGHSHVYWYRQLPEEGLKFMVYLQKENIIDESGMPKERFSAEFPKEGPSILRIQQVVRGDSAAYFCASSLENFNEKLFFGSGTQLSVL.

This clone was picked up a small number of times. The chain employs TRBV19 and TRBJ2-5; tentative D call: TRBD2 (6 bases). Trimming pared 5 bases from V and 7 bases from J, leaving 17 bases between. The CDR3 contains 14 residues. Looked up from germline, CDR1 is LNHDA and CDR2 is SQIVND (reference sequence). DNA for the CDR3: TGTGCCAGTAGTGTCGGGACTGGGCTGGGGACCCAGTACTTC. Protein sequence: CASSVGTGLGTQYF.

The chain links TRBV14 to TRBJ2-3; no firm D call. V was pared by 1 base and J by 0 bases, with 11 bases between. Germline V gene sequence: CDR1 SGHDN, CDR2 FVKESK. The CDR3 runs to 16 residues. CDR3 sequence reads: CASSQGGFSSTDTQYF. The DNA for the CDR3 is TGTGCCAGCAGCCAAGGAGGTTTCTCTAGCACAGATACGCAGTATTTT.

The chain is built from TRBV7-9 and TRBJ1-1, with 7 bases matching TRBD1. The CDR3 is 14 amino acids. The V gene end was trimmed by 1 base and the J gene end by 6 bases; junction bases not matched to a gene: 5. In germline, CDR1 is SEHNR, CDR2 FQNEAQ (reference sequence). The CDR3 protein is CASSLGQGVSEAFF. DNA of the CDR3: TGTGCCAGCAGCTTAGGACAGGGAGTCTCTGAAGCTTTCTTT.

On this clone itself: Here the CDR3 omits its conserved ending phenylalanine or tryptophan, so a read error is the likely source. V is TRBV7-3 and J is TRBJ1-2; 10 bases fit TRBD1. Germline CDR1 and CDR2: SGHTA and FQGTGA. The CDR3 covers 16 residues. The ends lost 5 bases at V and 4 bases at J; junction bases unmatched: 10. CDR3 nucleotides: TGTGCCAGCAGCGCTGCCGGGACAGGGGTGACCTATGGCTACACCATC. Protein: CASSAAGTGVTYGYTI.

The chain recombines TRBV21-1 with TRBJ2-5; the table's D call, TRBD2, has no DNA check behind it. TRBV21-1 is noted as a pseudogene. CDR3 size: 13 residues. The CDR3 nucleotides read TGTGCCAGCGGACTAGTCGGGAGAGAGACCCAGTACTTC. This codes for CASGLVGRETQYF.